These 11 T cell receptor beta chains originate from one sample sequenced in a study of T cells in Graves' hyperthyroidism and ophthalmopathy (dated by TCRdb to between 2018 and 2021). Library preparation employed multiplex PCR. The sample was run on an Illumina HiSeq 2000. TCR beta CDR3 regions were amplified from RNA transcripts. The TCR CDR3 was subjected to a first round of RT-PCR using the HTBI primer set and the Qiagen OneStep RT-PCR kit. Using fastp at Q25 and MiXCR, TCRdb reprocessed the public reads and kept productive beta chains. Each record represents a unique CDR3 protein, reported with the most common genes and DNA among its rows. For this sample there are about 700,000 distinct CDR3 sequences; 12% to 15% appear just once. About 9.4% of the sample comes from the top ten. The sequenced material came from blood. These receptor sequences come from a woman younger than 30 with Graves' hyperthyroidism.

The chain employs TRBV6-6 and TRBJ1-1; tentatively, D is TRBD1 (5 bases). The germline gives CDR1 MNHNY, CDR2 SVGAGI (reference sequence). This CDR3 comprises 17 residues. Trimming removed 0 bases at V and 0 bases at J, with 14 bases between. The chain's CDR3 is CASSYSRGRRLNTEAFF. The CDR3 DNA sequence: TGTGCCAGCAGTTACTCCCGGGGGAGAAGGTTGAACACTGAAGCTTTCTTT.

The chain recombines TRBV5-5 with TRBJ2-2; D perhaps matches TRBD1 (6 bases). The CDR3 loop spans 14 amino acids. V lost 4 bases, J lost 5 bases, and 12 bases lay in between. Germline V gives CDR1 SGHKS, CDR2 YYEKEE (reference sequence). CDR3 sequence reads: CASSPGASTGELFF. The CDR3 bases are TGTGCCAGCAGCCCAGGGGCCTCTACCGGGGAGCTGTTTTTT.

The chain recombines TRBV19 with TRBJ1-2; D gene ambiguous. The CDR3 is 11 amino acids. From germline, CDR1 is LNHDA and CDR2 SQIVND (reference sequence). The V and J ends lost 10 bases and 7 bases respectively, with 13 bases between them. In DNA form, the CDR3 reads TGTGCCACCCAGAGGAGTGGTGGCTACACCTTC. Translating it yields CATQRSGGYTF.

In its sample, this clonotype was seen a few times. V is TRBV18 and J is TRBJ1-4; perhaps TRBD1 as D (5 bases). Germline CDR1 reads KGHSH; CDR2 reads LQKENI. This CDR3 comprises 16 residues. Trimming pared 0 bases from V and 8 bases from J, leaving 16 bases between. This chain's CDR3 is CASSPPGKGADEKLFF. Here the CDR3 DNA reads TGTGCCAGCTCACCACCGGGAAAAGGGGCGGACGAAAAACTGTTTTTT. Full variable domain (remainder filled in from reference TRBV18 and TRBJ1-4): NAGVMQNPRHLVRRRGQEARLRCSPMKGHSHVYWYRQLPEEGLKFMVYLQKENIIDESGMPKERFSAEFPKEGPSILRIQQVVRGDSAAYFCASSPPGKGADEKLFFGSGTQLSVL.

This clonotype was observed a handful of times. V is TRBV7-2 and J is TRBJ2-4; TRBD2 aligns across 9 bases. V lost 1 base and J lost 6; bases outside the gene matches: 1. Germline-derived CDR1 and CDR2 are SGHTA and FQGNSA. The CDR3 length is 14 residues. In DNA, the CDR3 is TGTGCCAGCAGCTTAGGCGGGGGGGGAAACATTCAGTACTTC. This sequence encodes CASSLGGGGNIQYF.

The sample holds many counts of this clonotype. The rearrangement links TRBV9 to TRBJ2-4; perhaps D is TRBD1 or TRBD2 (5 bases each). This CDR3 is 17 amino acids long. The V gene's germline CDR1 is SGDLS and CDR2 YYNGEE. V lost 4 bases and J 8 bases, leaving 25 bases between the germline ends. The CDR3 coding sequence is TGTGCCAGCAGCCGTGAGCGCGGCAACCCTTTGGGGGACATTCAGTACTTC. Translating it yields CASSRERGNPLGDIQYF.

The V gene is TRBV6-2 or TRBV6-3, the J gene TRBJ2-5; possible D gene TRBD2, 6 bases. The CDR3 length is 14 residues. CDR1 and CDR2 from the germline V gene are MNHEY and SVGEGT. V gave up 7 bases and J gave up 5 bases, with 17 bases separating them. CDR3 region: CASTPSASGETQYF. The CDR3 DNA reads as TGTGCCAGCACTCCTAGCGCTTCGGGGGAGACCCAGTACTTC.

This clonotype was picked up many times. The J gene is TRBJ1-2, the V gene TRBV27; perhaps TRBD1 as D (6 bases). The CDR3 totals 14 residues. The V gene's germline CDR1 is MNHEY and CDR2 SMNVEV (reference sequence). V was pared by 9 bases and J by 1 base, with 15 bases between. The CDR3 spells CARARGTNNYGYTF. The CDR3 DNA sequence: TGTGCCAGAGCAAGGGGGACAAATAACTATGGCTACACCTTC.

CDR3 in DNA: TGTGCCAGCAGTTACAGTCGGGCCAACACCGGGGAGCTGTTTTTT. Translation gives CASSYSRANTGELFF. The rearrangement joins TRBV6-2 or TRBV6-3 to TRBJ2-2, with D unclear. Per germline, CDR1 MNHEY and CDR2 SVGEGT. The CDR3 consists of 15 residues. V lost 2 bases to trimming and J lost 2 bases, with 9 bases between them.

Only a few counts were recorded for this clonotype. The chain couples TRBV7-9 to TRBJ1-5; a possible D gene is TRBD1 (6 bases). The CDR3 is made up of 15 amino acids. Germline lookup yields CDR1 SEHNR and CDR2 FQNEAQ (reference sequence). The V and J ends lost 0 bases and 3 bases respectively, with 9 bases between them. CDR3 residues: CASSLAGHLNQPQHF. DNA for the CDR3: TGTGCCAGCAGCTTAGCGGGACACCTCAATCAGCCCCAGCATTTT. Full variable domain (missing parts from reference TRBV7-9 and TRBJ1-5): DTGVSQNPRHKITKRGQNVTFRCDPISEHNRLYWYRQTLGQGPEFLTYFQNEAQLEKSRLLSDRFSAERPKGSFSTLEIQRTEQGDSAMYLCASSLAGHLNQPQHFGDGTRLSIL.

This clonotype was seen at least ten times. The CDR3 sequence is CASSAPSGRSYEQYF. The CDR3 DNA sequence: TGTGCCAGCAGTGCTCCTAGCGGGCGATCCTACGAGCAGTACTTC. The rearrangement uses TRBV28 and TRBJ2-7; 8 bases are a match to TRBD2. Germline CDR1 reads MDHEN; CDR2 reads SYDVKM. With 5 bases clipped from V and 1 base from J, the junction kept 7 bases outside the gene matches. The CDR3 length is 15 residues. Full variable domain (rest looked up from reference TRBV28 and TRBJ2-7): DVKVTQSSRYLVKRTGEKVFLECVQDMDHENMFWYRQDPGLGLRLIYFSYDVKMKEKGDIPEGYSVSREKKERFSLILESASTNQTSMYLCASSAPSGRSYEQYFGPGTRLTVT.